The entry below gives a single T cell receptor beta chain sequence along with its context. Its antigen remains unknown. Germline V lookup: CDR1 SQVTM, CDR2 ANQGSEA. The CDR3 consists of 11 residues. Deletions cut 6 bases from V and 4 bases from J, with 7 bases between. This record comes from a study of blood T cells in healthy people across ages. Findings of the study overall: A strong correlation between TCR beta diversity and naive T cell percentage was seen.

Primed by a sample-barcoded 5' primer and a J-beta primer mix, a second PCR proceeded for about 7 to 11 cycles. Researchers report that each sample yielded at least 3 million CDR3-containing paired-end reads. One entry per CDR3 protein results from TCRdb running MiXCR on the 5' RACE reads. The sample includes more than 600,000 distinct CDR3 sequences, around a quarter of them seen just once. Donors each provided approximately 9.6 milliliters of peripheral blood. These data were also reused for a study on T cells of mothers and their children. That study adds: Per 15 ul, 1.5 ug of RNA was used, with all extracted RNA going into cDNA synthesis.

Source material: blood. V gene TRBV29-1 combines with J gene TRBJ2-1; D may be TRBD2 (6 bases). The receptor's source is a boy between 10 and 17 years old in good health. Written as DNA, the CDR3 is TGCAGCGTGGGACTTTACAATGAGCAGTTCTTC. This codes for CSVGLYNEQFF.